This T cell receptor beta chain was captured in a study of long-term antiretroviral therapy in people with HIV. General study findings and limits: Dating from the mid-2000s to the late 2010s, the blood was possibly obtained under older ART regimens.

The assay used was immunoSEQ (version v3.0), run at survey level. Clones were read by immunoSEQ multiplex PCR, and TCRdb kept only the in-frame ones, dropping some. Found here are around 15,000 clones, just under 85% of them singletons; the top ten hold around 17%. V lost 7 bases and J 3 bases, leaving 12 bases between the germline ends. Germline V gene data show CDR1 as MDHEN and CDR2 as SYDVKM. This CDR3 contains 13 residues. About this clone itself: The antigen is undetermined.

The TCR comes from a man aged 40-49 years with HIV. V is TRBV28 and J is TRBJ1-2, with TRBD1 as a possible D gene (6 bases). Sequencing used unsorted PBMCs, obtained just before starting antiretroviral therapy. The CDR3 loop is CASTPGADYGYTF. CDR3 DNA sequence: TGTGCCAGCACCCCAGGGGCGGACTATGGCTACACCTTC.